Sequencing of this T cell receptor (beta chain) was carried out in a study of CD4 T cells in relation to SARS-CoV-2 and coronaviruses. Across the study: After nine to eleven days of antigen culture, PBMC TCR beta CDR3s were sequenced.

Before the COVID-19 pandemic, during about 2011-2019, CD4+ T cells were taken from unexposed donors. CD4+ T cells were isolated from the cells after less than 13 days of culture. Unexposed-donor CD4+ T cells were probed with SARS-CoV-2 S/N and four cold-coronavirus spikes, cells permitting. Concerning this clone itself: Its antigen remains unknown.

Germline trimming cut 2 bases from V and 2 bases from J; bases unmatched to any gene: 3. Germline V gives CDR1 SGDLS, CDR2 YYNGEE. The CDR3 consists of 14 residues. Sequencing used immunoSEQ multiplex PCR; TCRdb keeps in-frame clones, though not all of them. The profile shows almost 30,000 clones, about 80% of them singletons. The chain combines TRBV9 with TRBJ2-5; 7 bases fit TRBD2. The clonotype comes from a human donor in good health. The sequencing sample was made of CD4+ T cells from PBMCs, cultured in vitro. The DNA of the CDR3 is TGTGCCAGCAGCGTCCTAGCGGCGCAAGAGACCCAGTACTTC. Its translation is CASSVLAAQETQYF.